Below, 22 T cell receptor beta chains from the same sample are listed, as sequenced in a study of blood T cells in healthy people across ages (dated by TCRdb to between 2015 and 2016). Libraries were made using 5' RACE. Sequenced using an Illumina HiSeq 2500. The second PCR ran for roughly 7 to 11 cycles and used a J-beta primer mix along with a sample-barcoded 5' primer. TCRdb's own reprocessing of the public reads used fastp at Q25 and MiXCR and kept productive beta chains. Rows with a matching CDR3 protein are joined into one entry that keeps the most common DNA and genes. This sample comprises around 1,500,000 distinct CDR3 sequences, roughly 30% of them detected only once. 7.7% of the sample is in the top ten clones. Sequenced: blood. These receptors originate from a young woman in good health.

This clonotype has just a few counts. This chain uses TRBV7-2 with TRBJ2-4; 9 bases line up with TRBD1. This CDR3 is 16 amino acids long. J gave up 0 bases and V 5 bases, and 5 bases lay outside the gene matches. Germline CDR1 is SGHTA and CDR2 is FQGNSA. As DNA, the CDR3 is TGTGCCAGCAGCACCCGACAGGGGGGAGCCAAAAACATTCAGTACTTC. As protein: CASSTRQGGAKNIQYF.

The chain uses TRBV10-3 and TRBJ2-7, with 11 bases that match TRBD2. From germline, CDR1 is ENHRY and CDR2 SYGVKD. The CDR3 totals 15 residues. With 3 bases clipped from V and 5 bases from J, the junction kept 6 bases outside the gene matches. The DNA of the CDR3 is TGTGCCATCAGTGAAGGAGTAGCGGGAGGGGACGAGCAGTACTTC. Protein product: CAISEGVAGGDEQYF.

The chain is built from TRBV5-1 and TRBJ2-1; D might be TRBD2 (6 bases). The germline V gene encodes CDR1 SGHRS and CDR2 YFSETQ. This CDR3 spans 13 amino acids. Trimming removed 4 bases at V and 10 bases at J, with 15 bases between. CDR3 in amino acids: CASSPRPGREQFF. CDR3 in DNA: TGCGCCAGCAGCCCGCGACCCGGGAGAGAGCAGTTCTTC.

The sample holds a few counts of this clonotype. This chain uses TRBV20-1 with TRBJ2-7, with no clear D. Trimming removed 0 bases at V and 2 bases at J, with 8 bases between. CDR1 DFQATT and CDR2 SNEGSKA come from the germline V gene (reference sequence). The CDR3 consists of 13 residues. The CDR3 region is CSARDSQTYEQYF. The CDR3 DNA is TGCAGTGCTAGAGATTCCCAAACCTACGAGCAGTACTTC.

With regard to this clonotype: The germline gene is not matched at one end of the junction; a read error may be the cause. This chain links TRBV20-1 with TRBJ2-3; D may be TRBD1 or TRBD2 (6 bases each). The germline CDR1 and CDR2 sequences are DFQATT and SNEGSKA (reference sequence). This CDR3 has 16 residues. The CDR3 here is CSARGGRIGRTDTLYF. Written as DNA, the CDR3 is TGCAGTGCTAGAGGGGGGCGTATCGGGAGAACAGATACGCTGTATTTT.

This chain connects TRBV18 to TRBJ2-3; weak D call: TRBD2 (5 bases). Germline V gene data show CDR1 as KGHSH and CDR2 as LQKENI. CDR3 size: 14 residues. V lost 0 bases and J lost 4, with 8 bases in between. The CDR3 region is CASSPPTNADTQYF. DNA for the CDR3: TGTGCCAGCTCACCACCGACTAACGCAGATACGCAGTATTTT.

The rearrangement uses TRBV10-1 and TRBJ2-2; D might be TRBD1 (5 bases). This CDR3 has 14 amino acids. The germline V gene has CDR1 WNHNN and CDR2 SYGVQD (reference sequence). V dropped 6 bases and J dropped 1 base, with 9 bases sitting between them. CDR3 loop: CASRKTENTGELFF. In DNA form, the CDR3 reads TGCGCCAGCAGGAAGACAGAGAACACCGGGGAGCTGTTTTTT.

This clonotype was counted at least ten times. The chain recombines TRBV7-9 with TRBJ2-1; TRBD1 matches at 9 bases. Per germline, CDR1 SEHNR and CDR2 FQNEAQ (reference sequence). The V gene end was trimmed by 5 bases and the J gene end by 4 bases; junction bases not matched to a gene: 6. The CDR3 contains 15 residues. The CDR3 reads CASSPDRGIYNEQFF. The CDR3 DNA reads TGTGCCAGCAGCCCGGACAGGGGAATTTACAATGAGCAGTTCTTC.

The J gene is TRBJ1-1, the V gene TRBV11-2; a possible D gene is TRBD1 (5 bases). CDR1 and CDR2 from the germline V gene are SGHAT and FQNNGV. V was trimmed by 2 bases and J by 3 bases, leaving 13 bases between them. This CDR3 comprises 15 residues. CDR3 in amino acids: CASSLPSRVDTEAFF. CDR3 in DNA: TGTGCCAGCAGCTTACCCAGCAGGGTTGACACTGAAGCTTTCTTT.

This clonotype was detected only a few times. The chain has TRBV20-1 and TRBJ2-3; D not resolved. Germline V gives CDR1 DFQATT, CDR2 SNEGSKA (reference sequence). The CDR3 consists of 14 residues. Trimming took off 4 bases at V and 4 bases at J, with 15 bases between the two ends. The CDR3 loop is CSATHFLGSDTQYF. The CDR3 nucleotides are TGCAGTGCTACCCACTTCCTAGGGTCAGATACGCAGTATTTT.

This clonotype was recorded once. This sequence joins TRBV10-2 and TRBJ1-5; maybe TRBD1 (5 bases). In germline, CDR1 is WSHSY, CDR2 SAAADI. V shed 6 bases and J shed 6 bases, with 15 bases lying between them. The CDR3 has 14 residues. CDR3 coding DNA: TGCGCCAGCAGGGAGGGGAGGGGAGGTCAGCCCCAGCATTTT. Translation: CASREGRGGQPQHF.

The rearrangement links TRBV6-1 to TRBJ1-1, with a possible D match to TRBD1 (5 bases). V lost 7 bases and J 4 bases, leaving 13 bases between the germline ends. Germline assignment: CDR1 MNHNS and CDR2 SASEGT. The CDR3 has 13 amino acids. The CDR3 DNA sequence: TGTGCCAGCAACGAGATGGGGGGCACTGAAGCTTTCTTT. Translating gives CASNEMGGTEAFF.

This clonotype was found many times. The chain has TRBV7-9 and TRBJ2-7; no definite D call. The V gene's germline CDR1 is SEHNR and CDR2 FQNEAQ (reference sequence). V dropped 5 bases and J dropped 0 bases, with 11 bases sitting between them. The CDR3 runs to 14 residues. The CDR3: CASSPGRTSYEQYF. In DNA, the CDR3 is TGTGCCAGCAGCCCCGGCAGGACCTCCTACGAGCAGTACTTC.

This clonotype was found many times. The rearrangement uses TRBV6-2 or TRBV6-3 and TRBJ2-7, with D possibly being TRBD2 (5 bases). Between the trimmed V and J ends, which lost 6 bases and 4 bases, there was a span of 16 bases. The CDR3 extends over 14 amino acids. CDR1 is MNHEY and CDR2 is SVGEGT in the germline V gene. The CDR3 bases are TGTGCCAGCAGCCGGGATCTTCGAGGGTACGAGCAGTACTTC. It encodes CASSRDLRGYEQYF.

The chain has TRBV11-2 and TRBJ1-2, with 8 bases lining up with TRBD1. With 1 base clipped from V and 6 bases from J, the junction kept 4 bases outside the gene matches. Looked up from germline, CDR1 is SGHAT and CDR2 is FQNNGV. The CDR3 length is 14 residues. The CDR3 nucleotides are TGTGCCAGCAGCTTAGGGACAGGGACCAATGGCTACACCTTC. This translates into CASSLGTGTNGYTF.

V and J are TRBV6-6 and TRBJ1-5; a possible D gene is TRBD1 (5 bases). This CDR3 is built from 14 residues. Germline CDR1 MNHNY, CDR2 SVGAGI (reference sequence). V was pared by 2 bases and J by 5 bases, with 10 bases between. CDR3 loop: CASSYGRADQPQHF. The CDR3 bases are TGTGCCAGCAGTTACGGCAGGGCGGATCAGCCCCAGCATTTT.

The V call is TRBV6-5, the J call TRBJ1-2; tentatively, D is TRBD1 (6 bases). CDR3 length: 11 amino acids. Deletions cut 7 bases from V and 6 bases from J, with 9 bases between. From germline, CDR1 is MNHEY and CDR2 SVGAGI. The CDR3 nucleotides are TGTGCCAGCAAGGGACACGATGGCTACACCTTC. Translation gives CASKGHDGYTF.

Here the CDR3 DNA reads TGTGCCAGCCTCCAGGACTTTAACTATGGCTACACCTTC. Its translation: CASLQDFNYGYTF. The chain employs TRBV2 and TRBJ1-2; D is ambiguous. CDR3 length: 13 residues. The V end lost 8 bases, the J end lost 1 base, and 11 bases lay between the germline ends. Germline loops: CDR1 SNHLY, CDR2 FYNNEI.

The sample holds a few counts of this clonotype. V gene TRBV6-1 combines with J gene TRBJ1-4; a possible D gene is TRBD1 (5 bases). Germline-derived CDR1 and CDR2 are MNHNS and SASEGT. The V and J ends lost 5 bases and 5 bases respectively, with 21 bases between them. The CDR3 consists of 17 residues. CDR3 in DNA: TGTGCCAGCAGTCCCCTCTCGGGGGGGAAAGAAAATGAAAAACTGTTTTTT. As protein: CASSPLSGGKENEKLFF.

The rearrangement links TRBV4-3 to TRBJ1-2; D is undetermined. The V and J ends lost 1 base and 8 bases respectively, with 20 bases between them. Germline CDR1 LGHNA, CDR2 YSLEER. This CDR3 has 16 residues. CDR3 region: CASSQGLGQQLWGYTF. The CDR3 DNA reads TGCGCCAGCAGCCAAGGTCTAGGGCAGCAGCTATGGGGCTACACCTTC.

The chain recombines TRBV3-1 with TRBJ1-1; D call uncertain. V was pared by 6 bases and J by 4 bases, with 24 bases between. In germline, CDR1 is LGHDT, CDR2 YNNKEL (reference sequence). The CDR3 loop spans 17 amino acids. The CDR3 reads CASSPTKTFPTSTEAFF. Written as DNA, the CDR3 is TGTGCCAGCAGTCCAACTAAAACGTTCCCGACGAGCACTGAAGCTTTCTTT.

The gene calls are TRBV30 and TRBJ1-5; 8 bases match TRBD1. The CDR3 has 15 amino acids. V trimming: 1 base; J trimming: 3 bases; junction bases outside the gene matches: 5. Germline V CDR1 and CDR2: GTSNPN, SVGIG (reference sequence). CDR3 sequence (DNA): TGTGCCTGGAGTGAGGGCAGGGGGCTCAATCAGCCCCAGCATTTT. Amino acid sequence: CAWSEGRGLNQPQHF.